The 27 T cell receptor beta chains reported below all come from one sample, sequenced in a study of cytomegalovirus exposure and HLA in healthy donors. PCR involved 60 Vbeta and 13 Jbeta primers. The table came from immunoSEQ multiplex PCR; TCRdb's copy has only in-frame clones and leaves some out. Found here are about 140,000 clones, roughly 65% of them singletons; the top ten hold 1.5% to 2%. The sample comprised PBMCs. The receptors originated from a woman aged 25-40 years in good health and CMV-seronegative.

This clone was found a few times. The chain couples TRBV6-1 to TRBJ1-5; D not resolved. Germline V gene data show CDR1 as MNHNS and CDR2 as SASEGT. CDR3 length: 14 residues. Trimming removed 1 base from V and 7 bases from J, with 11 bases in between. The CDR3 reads CASSEGVGVQPQHF. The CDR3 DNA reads TGTGCCAGCAGTGAAGGGGTAGGAGTCCAGCCCCAGCATTTT.

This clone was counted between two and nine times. In DNA form, the CDR3 reads TGTGCCAGCAGTAGGGGCTCCCCTGGGGCCAACGTCCTGACTTTC. As protein: CASSRGSPGANVLTF. This chain uses TRBV28 with TRBJ2-6, with D perhaps TRBD1 (5 bases). The CDR3 spans 15 residues. Germline V lookup: CDR1 MDHEN, CDR2 SYDVKM. V lost 5 bases, J lost 2 bases, and 10 bases lay in between.

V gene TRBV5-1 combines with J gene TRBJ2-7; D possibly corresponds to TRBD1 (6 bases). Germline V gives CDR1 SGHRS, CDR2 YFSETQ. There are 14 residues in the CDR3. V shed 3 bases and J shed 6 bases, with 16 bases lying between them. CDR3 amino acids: CASSSRDIQGEQYF. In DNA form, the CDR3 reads TGCGCCAGCAGCTCCCGGGACATACAGGGCGAGCAGTACTTC.

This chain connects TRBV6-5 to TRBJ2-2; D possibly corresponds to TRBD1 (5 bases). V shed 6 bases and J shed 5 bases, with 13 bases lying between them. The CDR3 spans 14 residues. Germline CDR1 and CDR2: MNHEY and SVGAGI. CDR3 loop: CASSPDRPTGELFF. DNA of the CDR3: TGTGCCAGCAGCCCCGACAGACCGACCGGGGAGCTGTTTTTT.

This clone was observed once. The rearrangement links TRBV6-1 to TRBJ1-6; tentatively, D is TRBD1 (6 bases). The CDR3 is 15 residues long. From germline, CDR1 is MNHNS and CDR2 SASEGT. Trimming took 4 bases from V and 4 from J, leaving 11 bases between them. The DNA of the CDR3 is TGTGCCAGCAGTGCACAGGGTGGATATAATTCACCCCTCCACTTT. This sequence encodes CASSAQGGYNSPLHF.

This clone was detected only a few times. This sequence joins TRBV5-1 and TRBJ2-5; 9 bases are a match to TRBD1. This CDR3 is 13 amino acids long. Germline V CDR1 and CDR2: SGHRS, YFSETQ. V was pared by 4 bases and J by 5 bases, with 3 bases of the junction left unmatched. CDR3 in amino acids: CASSGGQGETQYF. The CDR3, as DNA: TGCGCCAGCAGCGGAGGACAGGGGGAGACCCAGTACTTC. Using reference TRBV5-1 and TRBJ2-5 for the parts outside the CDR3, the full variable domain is KAGVTQTPRYLIKTRGQQVTLSCSPISGHRSVSWYQQTPGQGLQFLFEYFSETQRNKGNFPGRFSGRQFSNSRSEMNVSTLELGDSALYLCASSGGQGETQYFGPGTRLLVL.

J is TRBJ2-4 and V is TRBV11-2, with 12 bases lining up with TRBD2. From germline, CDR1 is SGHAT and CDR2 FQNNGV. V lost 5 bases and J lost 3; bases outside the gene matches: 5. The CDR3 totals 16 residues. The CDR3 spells CASSHRTSGNKNIQYF. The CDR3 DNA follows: TGTGCCAGCAGCCACAGGACTAGCGGGAACAAAAACATTCAGTACTTC.

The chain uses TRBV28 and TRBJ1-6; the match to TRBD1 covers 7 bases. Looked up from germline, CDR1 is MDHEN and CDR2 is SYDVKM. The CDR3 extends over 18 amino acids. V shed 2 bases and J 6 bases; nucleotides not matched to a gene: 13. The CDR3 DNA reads TGTGCCAGCAGTTTAACAGGACAGGAGATCCATGGTAATTCACCCCTCCACTTT. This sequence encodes CASSLTGQEIHGNSPLHF. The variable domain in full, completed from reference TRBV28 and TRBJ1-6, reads DVKVTQSSRYLVKRTGEKVFLECVQDMDHENMFWYRQDPGLGLRLIYFSYDVKMKEKGDIPEGYSVSREKKERFSLILESASTNQTSMYLCASSLTGQEIHGNSPLHFGNGTRLTVT.

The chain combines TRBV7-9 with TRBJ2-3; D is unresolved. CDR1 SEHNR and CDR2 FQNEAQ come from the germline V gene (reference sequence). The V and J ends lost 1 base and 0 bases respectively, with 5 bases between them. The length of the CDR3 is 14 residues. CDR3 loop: CASSLGLSTDTQYF. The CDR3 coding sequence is TGTGCCAGCAGCTTAGGGCTGAGCACAGATACGCAGTATTTT.

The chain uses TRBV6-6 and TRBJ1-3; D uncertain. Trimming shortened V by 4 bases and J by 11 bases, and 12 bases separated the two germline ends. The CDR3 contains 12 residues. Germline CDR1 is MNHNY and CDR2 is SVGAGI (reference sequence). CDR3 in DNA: TGTGCCAGCAGTTCTCTGGAGAGGGCCATATATTTT. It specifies CASSSLERAIYF.

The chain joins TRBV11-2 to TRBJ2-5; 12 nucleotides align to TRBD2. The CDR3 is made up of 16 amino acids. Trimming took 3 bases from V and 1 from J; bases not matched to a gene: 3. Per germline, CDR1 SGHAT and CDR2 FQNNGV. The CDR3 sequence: CASSFTSGRPQETQYF. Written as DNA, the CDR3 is TGTGCCAGCAGCTTCACTAGCGGGAGGCCCCAAGAGACCCAGTACTTC.

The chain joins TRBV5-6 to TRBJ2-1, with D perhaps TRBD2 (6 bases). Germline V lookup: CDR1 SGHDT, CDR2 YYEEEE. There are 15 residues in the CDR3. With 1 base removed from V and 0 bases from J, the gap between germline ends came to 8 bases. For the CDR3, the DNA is TGTGCCAGCAGCTTGCTGACTAGCTCCTACAATGAGCAGTTCTTC. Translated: CASSLLTSSYNEQFF.

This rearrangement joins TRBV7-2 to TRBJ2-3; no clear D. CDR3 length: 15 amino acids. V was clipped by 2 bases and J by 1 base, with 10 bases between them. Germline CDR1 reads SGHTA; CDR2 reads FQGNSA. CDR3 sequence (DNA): TGTGCCAGCAGCTTAAGAGGTTCTGGCACAGATACGCAGTATTTT. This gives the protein CASSLRGSGTDTQYF.

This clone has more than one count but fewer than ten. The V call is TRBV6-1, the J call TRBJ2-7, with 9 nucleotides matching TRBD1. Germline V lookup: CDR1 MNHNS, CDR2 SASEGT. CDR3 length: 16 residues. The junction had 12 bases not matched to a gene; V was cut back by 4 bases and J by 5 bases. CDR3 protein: CASSGFPGQGFNEQYF. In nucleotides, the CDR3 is TGTGCCAGCAGTGGTTTCCCGGGACAGGGATTCAACGAGCAGTACTTC.

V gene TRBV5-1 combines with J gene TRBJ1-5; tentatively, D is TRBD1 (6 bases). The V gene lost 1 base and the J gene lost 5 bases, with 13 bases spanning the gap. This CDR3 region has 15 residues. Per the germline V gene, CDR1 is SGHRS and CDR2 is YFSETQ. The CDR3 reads CASSLLGQTDQPQHF. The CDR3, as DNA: TGCGCCAGCAGCTTGCTAGGACAGACAGATCAGCCCCAGCATTTT.

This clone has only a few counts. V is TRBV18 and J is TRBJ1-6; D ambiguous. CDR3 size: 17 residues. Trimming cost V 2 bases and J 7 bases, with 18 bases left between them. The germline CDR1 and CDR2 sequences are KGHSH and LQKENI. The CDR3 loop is CASSPSPRGRGNSPLHF. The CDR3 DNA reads TGTGCCAGCTCACCATCACCCCGAGGGAGAGGGAATTCACCCCTCCACTTT.

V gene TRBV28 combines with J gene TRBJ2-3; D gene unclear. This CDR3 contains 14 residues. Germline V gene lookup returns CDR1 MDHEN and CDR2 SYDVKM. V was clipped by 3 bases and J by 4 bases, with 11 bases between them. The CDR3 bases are TGTGCCAGCAGTTTGGTCGCAGGTGCAGATACGCAGTATTTT. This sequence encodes CASSLVAGADTQYF.

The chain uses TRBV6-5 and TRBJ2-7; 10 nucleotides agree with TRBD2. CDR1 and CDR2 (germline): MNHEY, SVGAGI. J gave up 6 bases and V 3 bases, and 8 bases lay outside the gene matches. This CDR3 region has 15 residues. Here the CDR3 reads CASSYAGLASAEQYF. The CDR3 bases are TGTGCCAGCAGTTATGCGGGACTAGCGTCGGCCGAGCAGTACTTC.

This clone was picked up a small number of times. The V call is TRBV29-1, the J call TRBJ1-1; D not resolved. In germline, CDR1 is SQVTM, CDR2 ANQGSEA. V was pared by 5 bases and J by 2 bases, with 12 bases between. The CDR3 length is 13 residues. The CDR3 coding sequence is TGCAGCGTTCTAAAAGGAGTTAACACTGAAGCTTTCTTT. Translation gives CSVLKGVNTEAFF.

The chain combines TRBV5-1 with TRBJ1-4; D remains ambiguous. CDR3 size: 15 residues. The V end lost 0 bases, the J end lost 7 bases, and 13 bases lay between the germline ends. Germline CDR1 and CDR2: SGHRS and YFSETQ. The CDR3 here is CASSLVEGAPEKLFF. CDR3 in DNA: TGCGCCAGCAGCTTGGTAGAGGGCGCTCCTGAAAAACTGTTTTTT.

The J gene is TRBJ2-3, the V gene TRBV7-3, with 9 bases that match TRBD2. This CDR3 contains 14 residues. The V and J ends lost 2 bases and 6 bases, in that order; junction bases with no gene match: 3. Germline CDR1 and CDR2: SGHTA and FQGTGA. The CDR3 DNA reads TGTGCCAGCAGCTTAGGACTAGCGTCGGATACGCAGTATTTT. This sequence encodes CASSLGLASDTQYF.

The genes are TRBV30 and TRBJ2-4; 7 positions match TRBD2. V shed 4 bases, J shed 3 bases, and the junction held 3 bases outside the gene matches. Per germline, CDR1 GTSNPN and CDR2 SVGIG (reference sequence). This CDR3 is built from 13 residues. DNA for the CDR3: TGTGCCTGGACGGGGGGTAACAAAAACATTCAGTACTTC. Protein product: CAWTGGNKNIQYF.

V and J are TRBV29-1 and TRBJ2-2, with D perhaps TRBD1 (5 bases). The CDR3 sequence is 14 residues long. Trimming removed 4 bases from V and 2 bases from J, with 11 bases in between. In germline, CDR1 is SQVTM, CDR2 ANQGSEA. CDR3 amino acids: CSVARGVNTGELFF. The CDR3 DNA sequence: TGCAGCGTTGCTAGGGGCGTCAACACCGGGGAGCTGTTTTTT.

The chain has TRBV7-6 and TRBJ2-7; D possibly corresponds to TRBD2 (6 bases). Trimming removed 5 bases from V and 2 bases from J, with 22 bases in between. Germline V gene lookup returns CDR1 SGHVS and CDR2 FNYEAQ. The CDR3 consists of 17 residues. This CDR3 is CASSREGYGRGTYEQYF. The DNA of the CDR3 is TGTGCCAGCAGCCGAGAAGGCTACGGACGCGGGACCTACGAGCAGTACTTC.

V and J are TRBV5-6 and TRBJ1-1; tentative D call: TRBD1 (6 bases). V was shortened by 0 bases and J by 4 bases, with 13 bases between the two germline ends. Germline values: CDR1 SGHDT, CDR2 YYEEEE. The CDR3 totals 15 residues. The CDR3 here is CASSLGVQGFTEAFF. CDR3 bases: TGTGCCAGCAGCTTGGGAGTACAGGGTTTCACTGAAGCTTTCTTT.

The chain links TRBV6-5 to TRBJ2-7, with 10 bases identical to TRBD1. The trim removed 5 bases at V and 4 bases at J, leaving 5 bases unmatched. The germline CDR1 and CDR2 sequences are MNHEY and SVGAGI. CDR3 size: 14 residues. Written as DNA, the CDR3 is TGTGCCAGCAGTCGACAGGGGGCTGAGTACGAGCAGTACTTC. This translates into CASSRQGAEYEQYF.

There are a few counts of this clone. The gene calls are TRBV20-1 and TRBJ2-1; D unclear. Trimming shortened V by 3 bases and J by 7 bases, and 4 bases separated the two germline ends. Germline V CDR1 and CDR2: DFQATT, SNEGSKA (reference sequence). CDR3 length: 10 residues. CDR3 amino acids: CSASKNEQFF. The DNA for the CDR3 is TGCAGTGCTAGTAAAAATGAGCAGTTCTTC.